These 13 T cell receptor beta chains share one sample of origin, sequenced in a study of cytomegalovirus exposure and HLA in healthy donors (dated by TCRdb to the late 2010s). Libraries were made using the immunoSEQ multiplex PCR assay. The multiplex PCR relied on a mix of 60 forward primers for TCR Vbeta segments and 13 reverse primers for TCR Jbeta segments. Not all clones reach the TCRdb copy of this immuneACCESS table, which keeps in-frame sequences only. Checked studies attribute under half of the gap to unresolved V genes and leave the rest unexplained. The sample table includes 60,000 to 100,000 clones. The ten largest clones capture roughly 4.8% of the sample. The sequenced sample was PBMCs. These receptors originate from a man aged 25 to 45 in good health and CMV-seronegative.

The chain employs TRBV10-3 and TRBJ1-2; a weak D match, TRBD1 (6 bases). The germline V and J ends were trimmed by 5 bases and 7 bases, with 20 bases remaining between them. The CDR3 runs 15 residues. Germline V CDR1 and CDR2: ENHRY, SYGVKD. The CDR3 nucleotides are TGTGCCATCAGTCCTCGGGACACCTATTCCTCTGGCTACACCTTC. Translated: CAISPRDTYSSGYTF.

The V call is TRBV10-3, the J call TRBJ1-2; TRBD1 might be the D (6 bases). Between the trimmed V and J ends, which lost 0 bases and 2 bases, there was a span of 10 bases. The CDR3 is 15 amino acids. From germline, CDR1 is ENHRY and CDR2 SYGVKD. CDR3 residues: CAISESRGQNYGYTF. CDR3 coding DNA: TGTGCCATCAGTGAGTCTAGAGGACAGAACTATGGCTACACCTTC.

The gene calls are TRBV11-3 and TRBJ2-1; 8 nucleotides align to TRBD2. The CDR3 has 16 residues. The V gene end was trimmed by 0 bases and the J gene end by 8 bases; junction bases not matched to a gene: 9. The germline gives CDR1 SGHNT, CDR2 YENEEA. CDR3 in amino acids: CASSLEHGGAVDEQFF. The CDR3 bases are TGTGCCAGCAGCTTAGAACACGGGGGGGCTGTGGATGAGCAGTTCTTC.

The V and J genes are TRBV4-1 and TRBJ1-5; D is unresolved. The CDR3 is made up of 15 amino acids. V was pared by 1 base and J by 3 bases, with 10 bases between. Germline lookup yields CDR1 MGHRA and CDR2 YSYEKL. The DNA for the CDR3 is TGCGCCAGCAGCCAAGGGAGGTCAATCAATCAGCCCCAGCATTTT. It is translated as CASSQGRSINQPQHF.

J is TRBJ2-2 and V is TRBV18; TRBD2 matches at 10 bases. The ends lost 3 bases at V and 4 bases at J; junction bases unmatched: 14. The CDR3 consists of 19 residues. Germline CDR1 reads KGHSH; CDR2 reads LQKENI. CDR3 nucleotide sequence: TGTGCCAGCTCACCCGTCCCCCCAGCGGGGGGGCCGAGCACCGGGGAGCTGTTTTTT. It codes for CASSPVPPAGGPSTGELFF. Filled out from reference TRBV18 and TRBJ2-2, the complete variable domain reads NAGVMQNPRHLVRRRGQEARLRCSPMKGHSHVYWYRQLPEEGLKFMVYLQKENIIDESGMPKERFSAEFPKEGPSILRIQQVVRGDSAAYFCASSPVPPAGGPSTGELFFGEGSRLTVL.

Remarks on this clone: Other DNA sequences of this sample code for an identical CDR3. The chain employs TRBV9 and TRBJ2-5, with 7 bases matching TRBD1. V was pared by 2 bases and J by 4 bases, with 5 bases of the junction left unmatched. This CDR3 is 14 amino acids long. The germline CDR1 and CDR2 sequences are SGDLS and YYNGEE. CDR3 bases: TGTGCCAGCAGCGTTGGACAGGCCGGAGAGACCCAGTACTTC. Protein product: CASSVGQAGETQYF.

The gene calls are TRBV5-1 and TRBJ2-1; D is possibly TRBD2 (7 bases). CDR1 and CDR2 from the germline V gene are SGHRS and YFSETQ. V gave up 0 bases and J gave up 7 bases, with 20 bases separating them. This CDR3 has 17 residues. CDR3 amino acids: CASSLAESGVRGNEQFF. The CDR3 DNA reads TGCGCCAGCAGCTTGGCCGAGAGCGGGGTGAGGGGGAATGAGCAGTTCTTC.

The chain combines TRBV11-2 with TRBJ2-1, with 8 bases aligning to TRBD2. The germline V gene encodes CDR1 SGHAT and CDR2 FQNNGV. The CDR3 has 16 amino acids. The ends lost 4 bases at V and 3 bases at J; junction bases unmatched: 8. Here the CDR3 DNA reads TGTGCCAGCAGCTCGAGAGAGAGCGGGAGCTACAATGAGCAGTTCTTC. Protein sequence: CASSSRESGSYNEQFF. The variable domain in full, completed from reference TRBV11-2 and TRBJ2-1, reads EAGVAQSPRYKIIEKRQSVAFWCNPISGHATLYWYQQILGQGPKLLIQFQNNGVVDDSQLPKDRFSAERLKGVDSTLKIQPAKLEDSAVYLCASSSRESGSYNEQFFGPGTRLTVL.

This chain connects TRBV29-1 to TRBJ2-3, with TRBD2 identical over 8 bases. The V segment lost 6 bases and the J segment 0 bases; nucleotides outside the gene matches: 5. CDR3 length: 14 residues. Germline lookup yields CDR1 SQVTM and CDR2 ANQGSEA. The DNA of the CDR3 is TGCAGCGTCGGAGGACTAGCCAGCACAGATACGCAGTATTTT. Protein product: CSVGGLASTDTQYF.

The chain is built from TRBV5-4 and TRBJ1-1; 9 bases align to TRBD1. Per germline, CDR1 SGHNT and CDR2 YYREEE (reference sequence). The V gene end was trimmed by 1 base and the J gene end by 6 bases; junction bases not matched to a gene: 4. CDR3 length: 14 amino acids. Here the CDR3 reads CASSLNRGRAEAFF. CDR3 in DNA: TGTGCCAGCAGCTTGAACAGGGGGCGGGCTGAAGCTTTCTTT.

The chain links TRBV5-1 to TRBJ1-1, with D possibly being TRBD1 (5 bases). CDR1 and CDR2 (germline): SGHRS, YFSETQ. This CDR3 is built from 13 residues. Deletions cut 7 bases from V and 1 base from J, with 11 bases between. The CDR3 DNA sequence: TGCGCCAGCCGGCGTGGGGCGAACACTGAAGCTTTCTTT. Protein sequence: CASRRGANTEAFF.

The chain combines TRBV9 with TRBJ2-7, with 10 nucleotides matching TRBD1. The CDR3 has 17 residues. V dropped 3 bases and J dropped 6; count of bases not matched to a gene: 15. Germline V gene lookup returns CDR1 SGDLS and CDR2 YYNGEE. CDR3 sequence (DNA): TGTGCCAGCAGCGCCGGCGGACCGGGACAGGGGCGAGGCGAGCAGTACTTC. Protein sequence: CASSAGGPGQGRGEQYF.

CDR3 in DNA: TGTGCCAGCAGTTACTATTCAGGAATGAACTATGGCTACACCTTC. Amino acids: CASSYYSGMNYGYTF. The chain uses TRBV6-5 and TRBJ1-2; unclear D gene. The germline CDR1 and CDR2 sequences are MNHEY and SVGAGI. There are 15 residues in the CDR3. Trimming shortened V by 1 base and J by 2 bases, and 11 bases separated the two germline ends.